One sample yielded the 23 T cell receptor beta chains listed below, sequenced in a study of T cell responses to AZD1222 COVID-19 vaccine. TCRdb keeps only in-frame clones here, not all; method: immunoSEQ multiplex PCR. The sample yields approximately 100,000 clones, more than 70% seen once. The sample here was peripheral blood, taken on day 0 of AZD1222 vaccination. The receptors were sampled from an adult in good health.

The rearrangement links TRBV11-2 to TRBJ1-1, with 11 nucleotides matching TRBD1. V lost 2 bases, J lost 5 bases, and 7 bases stayed unmatched. Looked up from germline, CDR1 is SGHAT and CDR2 is FQNNGV. The CDR3 has 16 residues. This CDR3 is CASSLMRTGGITEAFF. In nucleotides, the CDR3 is TGTGCCAGCAGCTTAATGCGGACAGGGGGCATAACTGAAGCTTTCTTT.

In nucleotides, the CDR3 is TGTGCCAGCAGTTTAGACAGACTGACCGAGTATAGCAATCAGCCCCAGCATTTT. Its protein is CASSLDRLTEYSNQPQHF. The chain joins TRBV28 to TRBJ1-5; perhaps TRBD1 as D (5 bases). The length of the CDR3 is 18 residues. V dropped 2 bases and J dropped 0 bases, with 17 bases sitting between them. Germline V gene data show CDR1 as MDHEN and CDR2 as SYDVKM. The whole variable domain, remainder taken from reference TRBV28 and TRBJ1-5, is DVKVTQSSRYLVKRTGEKVFLECVQDMDHENMFWYRQDPGLGLRLIYFSYDVKMKEKGDIPEGYSVSREKKERFSLILESASTNQTSMYLCASSLDRLTEYSNQPQHFGDGTRLSIL.

The V gene is TRBV6-2 or TRBV6-3, the J gene TRBJ2-1; D call uncertain. The germline V gene encodes CDR1 MNHEY and CDR2 SVGEGT. V was clipped by 6 bases and J by 7 bases, with 13 bases between them. This CDR3 contains 13 residues. CDR3 sequence reads: CASSHPGQNEQFF. Here the CDR3 DNA reads TGTGCCAGCAGCCATCCGGGCCAAAATGAGCAGTTCTTC.

This clone was counted a single time. For the CDR3, the DNA is TGTGCCAGCAGTTACTCCTTAGGACAGGACTTACTCGGACGTTTTTTT. Translating it yields CASSYSLGQDLLGRFF. This chain joins TRBV6-5 and TRBJ1-4; 7 positions agree with TRBD1. The CDR3 contains 16 residues. Trimming took 0 bases from V and 17 from J; bases not matched to a gene: 18. CDR1 and CDR2 from the germline V gene are MNHEY and SVGAGI.

The chain employs TRBV6-2 or TRBV6-3 and TRBJ1-2; TRBD1 matches at 10 bases. Germline V gene lookup returns CDR1 MNHEY and CDR2 SVGEGT. This CDR3 spans 15 amino acids. The junction had 10 bases not matched to a gene; V was cut back by 6 bases and J by 6 bases. The CDR3 DNA is TGTGCCAGCAGCCTGGGACAGGGGAGATGGGATGGCTACACCTTC. Translating it yields CASSLGQGRWDGYTF.

This clone is a singleton in its sample. The chain joins TRBV7-9 to TRBJ1-3, with 8 bases matching TRBD1. This CDR3 comprises 17 residues. CDR1 and CDR2 (germline): SEHNR, FQNEAQ (reference sequence). Trimming cost V 6 bases and J 2 bases; bases outside gene matches: 12. CDR3 protein: CASSHISGTGAGNTIYF. The CDR3, as DNA: TGTGCCAGCAGTCACATATCCGGGACAGGCGCTGGAAACACCATATATTTT.

The chain has TRBV30 and TRBJ1-4; possible D gene TRBD1, 6 bases. This CDR3 contains 16 residues. In germline, CDR1 is GTSNPN, CDR2 SVGIG (reference sequence). The ends were cut back, 0 bases at V and 8 bases at J, with 19 bases in the middle. For the CDR3, the DNA is TGTGCCTGGAGTGTACAATTTTCGGGGAGGGGGGAAAAACTGTTTTTT. Its translation: CAWSVQFSGRGEKLFF. The full variable domain, completed using reference TRBV30 and TRBJ1-4, is SQTIHQWPATLVQPVGSPLSLECTVEGTSNPNLYWYRQAAGRGLQLLFYSVGIGQISSEVPQNLSASRPQDRQFILSSKKLLLSDSGFYLCAWSVQFSGRGEKLFFGSGTQLSVL.

The chain recombines TRBV11-2 with TRBJ2-3; possible D gene TRBD2, 5 bases. Germline-derived CDR1 and CDR2 are SGHAT and FQNNGV. Trimming stripped 0 bases from V and 4 bases from J, with 11 bases between. This CDR3 region has 15 residues. CDR3 residues: CASSLDSGIPDTQYF. Here the CDR3 DNA reads TGTGCCAGCAGCTTAGATTCGGGGATACCAGATACGCAGTATTTT.

This clone was seen more than once but under ten times. V and J are TRBV7-2 and TRBJ1-1; 7 nucleotides agree with TRBD1. V lost 6 bases and J lost 0; bases outside the gene matches: 10. The CDR3 consists of 16 residues. The germline V gene has CDR1 SGHTA and CDR2 FQGNSA. CDR3 loop: CASRPGQELLNTEAFF. CDR3 nucleotides: TGTGCCAGCAGACCCGGACAGGAACTACTGAACACTGAAGCTTTCTTT.

The J gene is TRBJ2-4, the V gene TRBV2, with 7 bases identical to TRBD1. CDR3 length: 18 residues. In germline, CDR1 is SNHLY, CDR2 FYNNEI. V trimming: 6 bases; J trimming: 1 base; junction bases outside the gene matches: 15. This chain's CDR3 is CASSSRSTGVFAKNIQYF. The CDR3 DNA sequence: TGTGCCAGCAGCTCACGGTCTACAGGGGTGTTTGCCAAAAACATTCAGTACTTC.

The chain carries TRBV14 and TRBJ1-2, with D possibly matching TRBD1 (5 bases). V lost 0 bases and J lost 7, with 24 bases in between. The CDR3 totals 18 residues. CDR1 and CDR2 from the germline V gene are SGHDN and FVKESK. The CDR3 DNA is TGTGCCAGCAGCCAAGATCGGAGGGGCGCTCCATCTAGAGGTGGCTACACCTTC. Translated, it gives CASSQDRRGAPSRGGYTF.

The gene calls are TRBV4-3 and TRBJ2-7; 12 bases match TRBD2. Germline loops: CDR1 LGHNA, CDR2 YSLEER. With 0 bases clipped from V and 4 bases from J, the junction kept 7 bases outside the gene matches. This CDR3 has 17 amino acids. The CDR3, as DNA: TGCGCCAGCAGCCAAGATGGCGGACTAGCGGGAAGGTACGAGCAGTACTTC. Protein sequence: CASSQDGGLAGRYEQYF.

In nucleotides, the CDR3 is TGTGCCAGCAGCCGATCACTAGCGGGGTTCACAGATACGCAGTATTTT. Translated, it gives CASSRSLAGFTDTQYF. This rearrangement joins TRBV11-3 to TRBJ2-3; 10 bases map to TRBD2. Trimming took 5 bases from V and 2 from J; bases not matched to a gene: 7. Per the germline V gene, CDR1 is SGHNT and CDR2 is YENEEA. This CDR3 has 16 residues.

This chain joins TRBV10-3 and TRBJ2-7; a weak D match, TRBD1 (5 bases). Germline V gene sequence: CDR1 ENHRY, CDR2 SYGVKD. Trimming shortened V by 0 bases and J by 3 bases, and 12 bases separated the two germline ends. CDR3 length: 15 amino acids. The CDR3, as DNA: TGTGCCATCAGTGAGTCTGGGGCGGAAAGCTACGAGCAGTACTTC. Translated: CAISESGAESYEQYF.

This sequence joins TRBV24-1 and TRBJ1-2; tentative D call: TRBD1 (5 bases). Germline V gene sequence: CDR1 KGHDR, CDR2 SFDVKD. The CDR3 totals 13 residues. V lost 2 bases to trimming and J lost 3 bases, with 6 bases between them. The CDR3 region has the DNA TGTGCCACCAGTGATTGGGGGGACTATGGCTACACCTTC. It encodes CATSDWGDYGYTF.

V gene TRBV9 combines with J gene TRBJ2-1, with 12 bases matching TRBD1. Germline CDR1 is SGDLS and CDR2 is YYNGEE. The CDR3 totals 14 residues. Unmatched junction bases numbered 4, after V lost 4 bases and J lost 8 bases. CDR3 nucleotide sequence: TGTGCCAGCAGCACCGGGACAGGGGGCTATGAGCAGTTCTTC. Amino acids: CASSTGTGGYEQFF.

The count of this clone is one. This sequence joins TRBV19 and TRBJ2-1; TRBD1 is a possible D gene (6 bases). The germline CDR1 and CDR2 sequences are LNHDA and SQIVND (reference sequence). V lost 2 bases, J lost 2 bases, and 10 bases lay in between. This CDR3 comprises 15 residues. The CDR3 nucleotides read TGTGCCAGTAGTATAAAGGGGGACCCCTACAATGAGCAGTTCTTC. This sequence encodes CASSIKGDPYNEQFF. The whole variable domain, remainder taken from reference TRBV19 and TRBJ2-1, is DGGITQSPKYLFRKEGQNVTLSCEQNLNHDAMYWYRQDPGQGLRLIYYSQIVNDFQKGDIAEGYSVSREKKESFPLTVTSAQKNPTAFYLCASSIKGDPYNEQFFGPGTRLTVL.

The chain has TRBV9 and TRBJ2-1; TRBD1 matches 7 bases. The CDR3 runs 15 residues. V was clipped by 4 bases and J by 4 bases; unmatched bases: 8. Germline V gives CDR1 SGDLS, CDR2 YYNGEE. The CDR3 DNA reads TGTGCCAGCAGCCCCCGGGACAGATCTTACAATGAGCAGTTCTTC. Its protein is CASSPRDRSYNEQFF.

The gene calls are TRBV27 and TRBJ2-7, with a possible D match to TRBD2 (6 bases). CDR1 MNHEY and CDR2 SMNVEV come from the germline V gene (reference sequence). CDR3 length: 15 amino acids. V lost 3 bases and J lost 3, with 15 bases in between. CDR3 region: CASSLYPGTYYEQYF. CDR3 sequence (DNA): TGTGCCAGCAGTTTGTATCCCGGGACTTACTACGAGCAGTACTTC.

This chain uses TRBV28 with TRBJ1-1; no firm D call. Germline V gene data show CDR1 as MDHEN and CDR2 as SYDVKM. The CDR3 sequence is 15 residues long. Trimming left V 5 bases short and J 5 bases short, with 18 bases between. The DNA for the CDR3 is TGTGCCAGCAGTCCAACCGGCAGCCTCGGTACTGAAGCTTTCTTT. Translating it yields CASSPTGSLGTEAFF. Variable domain in full (rest from reference TRBV28 and TRBJ1-1): DVKVTQSSRYLVKRTGEKVFLECVQDMDHENMFWYRQDPGLGLRLIYFSYDVKMKEKGDIPEGYSVSREKKERFSLILESASTNQTSMYLCASSPTGSLGTEAFFGQGTRLTVV.

This sequence joins TRBV11-2 and TRBJ1-3, with D possibly TRBD1 on 5 matching bases. V was shortened by 11 bases and J by 2 bases, with 13 bases between the two germline ends. The length of the CDR3 is 13 residues. The germline V gene has CDR1 SGHAT and CDR2 FQNNGV. CDR3 nucleotide sequence: TGTGCCGAAACCCAGGGTCCTGGAAACACCATATATTTT. This codes for CAETQGPGNTIYF.

The genes are TRBV9 and TRBJ2-1; 14 bases align to TRBD2. J was trimmed by 8 bases and V by 4 bases; bases with no gene match: 11. CDR1 SGDLS and CDR2 YYNGEE come from the germline V gene. This CDR3 has 17 residues. The CDR3: CASSPPTSGRAVDEQFF. The CDR3 DNA reads as TGTGCCAGCAGCCCTCCGACTAGCGGGAGGGCCGTGGATGAGCAGTTCTTC.

V is TRBV7-2 and J is TRBJ1-5; D ambiguous. V was clipped by 1 base and J by 2 bases, with 3 bases between them. Germline loops: CDR1 SGHTA, CDR2 FQGNSA. This CDR3 contains 13 residues. This CDR3 reads CASSLDGNQPQHF. The CDR3 region has the DNA TGTGCCAGCAGCTTAGACGGCAATCAGCCCCAGCATTTT.